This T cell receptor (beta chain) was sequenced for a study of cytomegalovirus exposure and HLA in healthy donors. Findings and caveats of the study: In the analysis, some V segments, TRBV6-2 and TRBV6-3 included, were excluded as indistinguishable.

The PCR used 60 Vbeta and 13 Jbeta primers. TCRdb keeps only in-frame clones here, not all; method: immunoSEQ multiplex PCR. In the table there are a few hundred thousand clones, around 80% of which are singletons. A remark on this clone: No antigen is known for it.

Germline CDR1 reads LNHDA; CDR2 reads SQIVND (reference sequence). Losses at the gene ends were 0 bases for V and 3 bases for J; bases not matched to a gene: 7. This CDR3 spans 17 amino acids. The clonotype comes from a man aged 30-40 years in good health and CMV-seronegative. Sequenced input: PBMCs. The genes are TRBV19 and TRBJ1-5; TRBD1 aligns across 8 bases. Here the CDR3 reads CASSIDFWTGLNQPQHF. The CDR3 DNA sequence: TGTGCCAGTAGTATAGACTTCTGGACAGGGCTCAATCAGCCCCAGCATTTT.